This T cell receptor beta chain stems from a study of graft-versus-host responses after intestinal transplantation. Study-level background: Tacrolimus and steroids were given for two to three years to all recipients after anti-thymocyte globulin induction.

In germline, CDR1 is MNHNS, CDR2 SASEGT. The CDR3 is 15 amino acids. V was pared by 7 bases and J by 5 bases, with 14 bases of the junction left unmatched. The repertoire was sequenced with immunoSEQ multiplex PCR; TCRdb's copy has only in-frame clones and lacks some. The table lists around 78,000 clones, around 87% of them singletons. This clone appeared once. Its antigen remains unknown. Sequences were derived from unstimulated CD8+ T cells sorted from spleen or lymph node cells, sampled before transplant. The sequence came from a human donor who was the organ donor for an intestinal transplant. The chain couples TRBV6-1 to TRBJ2-7, with 7 bases fitting TRBD1. CDR3 region: CASTRETGNFNEQYF. In DNA, the CDR3 is TGTGCCAGCACCCGTGAGACAGGGAATTTCAACGAGCAGTACTTC.